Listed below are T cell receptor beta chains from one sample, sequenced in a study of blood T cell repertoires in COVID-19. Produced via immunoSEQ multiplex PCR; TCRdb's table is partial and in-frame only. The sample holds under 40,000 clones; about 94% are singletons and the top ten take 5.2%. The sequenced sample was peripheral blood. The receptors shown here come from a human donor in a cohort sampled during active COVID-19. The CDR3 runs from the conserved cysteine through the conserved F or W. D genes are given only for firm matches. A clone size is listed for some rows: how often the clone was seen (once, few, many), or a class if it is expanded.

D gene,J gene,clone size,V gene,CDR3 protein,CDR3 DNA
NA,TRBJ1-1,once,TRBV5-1,CASSPWTGVVFTEAFF,TGCGCCAGCAGCCCCTGGACGGGGGTAGTTTTCACTGAAGCTTTCTTT
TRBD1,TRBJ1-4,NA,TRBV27,CASSRDSMISTNEKLFF,TGTGCCAGCAGCCGGGACAGTATGATATCGACTAATGAAAAACTGTTTTTT
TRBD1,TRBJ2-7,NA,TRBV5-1,CASSLVLQGISYEQYF,TGCGCCAGCAGCTTGGTCCTACAGGGGATATCCTACGAGCAGTACTTC
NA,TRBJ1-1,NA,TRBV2,CASSRRLGGTEAFF,TGTGCCAGCAGTCGCCGCCTCGGGGGCACTGAAGCTTTCTTT
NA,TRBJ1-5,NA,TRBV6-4,CASSDGGRQPQHF,TGTGCCAGCAGTGACGGGGGCAGACAGCCCCAGCATTTT
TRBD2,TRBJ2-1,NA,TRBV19,CASSIIGTSPEQFF,TGTGCCAGTAGTATCATCGGGACTAGTCCTGAGCAGTTCTTC
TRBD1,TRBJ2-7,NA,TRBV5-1,CASSLGDRRSYEQYF,TGCGCCAGCAGCTTGGGGGACAGGCGATCCTACGAGCAGTACTTC
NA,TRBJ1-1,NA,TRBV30,CAWSVRQGHTEAFF,TGTGCCTGGAGTGTTCGTCAGGGTCACACTGAAGCTTTCTTT
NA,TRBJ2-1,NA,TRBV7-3,CASSFGGTNEQFF,TGTGCCAGCAGCTTTGGAGGGACGAATGAGCAGTTCTTC
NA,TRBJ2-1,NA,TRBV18,CASSPQRGGRSYNEQFF,TGTGCCAGCTCACCGCAAAGGGGCGGTCGCTCCTACAATGAGCAGTTCTTC
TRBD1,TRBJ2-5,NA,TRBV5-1,CASSLGDREYQETQYF,TGCGCCAGCAGCTTGGGGGACAGGGAGTACCAAGAGACCCAGTACTTC
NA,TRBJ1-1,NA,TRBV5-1,CASSLAGGNTEAFF,TGCGCCAGCAGCTTGGCCGGGGGGAACACTGAAGCTTTCTTT
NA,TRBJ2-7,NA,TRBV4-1,CASSPRGGRSYEQYF,TGCGCCAGCAGCCCCAGGGGCGGGAGATCCTACGAGCAGTACTTC
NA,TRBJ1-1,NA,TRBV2,CASSDQITDSIGETEAFF,TGTGCCAGCAGTGACCAGATAACGGACAGTATAGGGGAGACTGAAGCTTTCTTT
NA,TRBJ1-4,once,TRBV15,CATSRDRQTNEKLFF,TGTGCCACCAGCAGAGATCGACAGACTAATGAAAAACTGTTTTTT
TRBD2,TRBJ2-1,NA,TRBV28,CASSPSSGRDSYNEQFF,TGTGCCAGCAGTCCGTCTAGCGGGAGAGATTCCTACAATGAGCAGTTCTTC
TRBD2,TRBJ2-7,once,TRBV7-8,CASSLLGLAGGNRQYF,TGTGCCAGCAGCTTACTCGGGTTAGCGGGGGGTAATCGGCAGTACTTC
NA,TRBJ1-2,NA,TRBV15,CATSTGGYRAGYTF,TGTGCCACCAGCACGGGGGGGTACAGGGCTGGCTACACCTTC
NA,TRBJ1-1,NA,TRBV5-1,CASSPHRSTEAFF,TGCGCCAGCAGCCCACACAGGAGCACTGAAGCTTTCTTT
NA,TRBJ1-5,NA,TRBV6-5,CASRTGSQPQHF,TGTGCCAGCAGAACAGGGTCCCAGCCCCAGCATTTT
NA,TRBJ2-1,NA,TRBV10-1,CASSSSSKPYNEQFF,TGCGCCAGCAGTTCATCTAGCAAGCCTTACAATGAGCAGTTCTTC
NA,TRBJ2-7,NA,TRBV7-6,CASSPPGYEQYF,TGTGCCAGCAGCCCCCCGGGTTACGAGCAGTACTTC